These 6 T cell receptor beta chains were sequenced from one sample in a study of shared clonotypes between healthy human individuals. Assay: immunoSEQ multiplex PCR; the TCRdb copy retains only in-frame clones and omits some. Seen here are about 450,000 clones, roughly 85% observed once, and the top ten hold approximately 12%. Sequences were obtained from PBMCs. The receptor source for this set is a woman in her forties in good health. Some clones in this sample may be carry-over from other donors' samples.

The rearrangement uses TRBV5-5 and TRBJ1-5; 7 nucleotides align to TRBD1. This CDR3 comprises 14 residues. V shed 4 bases and J 3 bases; nucleotides not matched to a gene: 4. The V gene's germline CDR1 is SGHKS and CDR2 YYEKEE (reference sequence). CDR3 nucleotides: TGTGCCAGCAGCGAGACAGGGCACAATCAGCCCCAGCATTTT. Translation gives CASSETGHNQPQHF.

The rearrangement uses TRBV27 and TRBJ1-1; the match to TRBD1 covers 10 bases. The CDR3 is 16 residues long. V was clipped by 1 base and J by 3 bases; unmatched bases: 5. The germline CDR1 and CDR2 sequences are MNHEY and SMNVEV (reference sequence). CDR3 bases: TGTGCCAGCAGTTTATTAGGGACAGGGGCGTACACTGAAGCTTTCTTT. Amino acids: CASSLLGTGAYTEAFF.

The chain couples TRBV10-3 to TRBJ2-2; 15 bases align to TRBD2. V shed 6 bases and J 6 bases; nucleotides not matched to a gene: 11. The CDR3 has 18 residues. CDR1 and CDR2 from the germline V gene are ENHRY and SYGVKD. CDR3 loop: CAISKRTSGRAVAGELFF. CDR3 sequence (DNA): TGTGCCATCAGCAAACGGACTAGCGGGAGGGCCGTCGCCGGGGAGCTGTTTTTT.

The sample holds a few counts of this clone. The rearrangement joins TRBV7-2 to TRBJ1-1; D ambiguous. There are 15 residues in the CDR3. Germline values: CDR1 SGHTA, CDR2 FQGNSA. V lost 3 bases to trimming and J lost 0 bases, with 11 bases between them. This CDR3 reads CASSFGVALNTEAFF. CDR3 coding DNA: TGTGCCAGCAGCTTCGGGGTAGCTCTGAACACTGAAGCTTTCTTT.

A remark on this clone: It is likely a read error: a sequence one base away is far more abundant. This rearrangement joins TRBV7-3 to TRBJ2-1; D not resolved. The CDR3 sequence is 13 residues long. Germline CDR1 and CDR2: SGHTA and FQGTGA. V was clipped by 4 bases and J by 6 bases, with 10 bases between them. The CDR3 reads CASSYASFNEQFF. CDR3 bases: TGTGCCAGCAGCTACGCTAGTTTCAATGAGCAGTTCTTC.

The rearrangement uses TRBV10-3 and TRBJ2-7, with D unclear. This CDR3 has 12 residues. Per the germline V gene, CDR1 is ENHRY and CDR2 is SYGVKD. Trimming took off 4 bases at V and 5 bases at J, with 9 bases between the two ends. The CDR3: CAISGVQHEQYF. The CDR3 DNA follows: TGTGCCATCAGTGGAGTACAACACGAGCAGTACTTC.